The 6 T cell receptor beta chains in this list originate from one sample, sequenced in a study of human T cells and chemical hapten exposure. The time point denotes: pre-sensitization, week 0. Documented treatment: therapeutic diphenylcyclopropenone sensitization with weekly scalp DPC. TCRdb called the RACE reads again in MiXCR, with one record for every CDR3 protein. The data show about 380,000 distinct CDR3 sequences, approximately 5.1% seen once. Source: whole blood, taken in connection with sensitization to the hapten diphenylcyclopropenone (DPC). The receptors stem from a woman between 45 and 60 years old with alopecia areata. Some clones in this sample may be carry-over from other donors' samples.

This clonotype was counted a few times. The chain has TRBV12-3 or TRBV12-4 and TRBJ1-4; unclear D gene. Trimming removed 7 bases from V and 6 bases from J, with 12 bases in between. This CDR3 has 13 residues. The CDR3 DNA sequence: TGTGCCAGCAACCGGGCCATGTATGAAAAACTGTTTTTT. Amino acid sequence: CASNRAMYEKLFF.

This clonotype has a count of ten or more. The V call is TRBV4-2, the J call TRBJ2-3; 7 positions agree with TRBD2. This CDR3 is built from 17 residues. Looked up from germline, CDR1 is LGHNA and CDR2 is YNFKEQ. Trimming took 5 bases from V and 0 from J; bases not matched to a gene: 11. The DNA of the CDR3 is TGTGCCAGCAGCTCACGGGGGAGCGGGGATAGCACAGATACGCAGTATTTT. This gives the protein CASSSRGSGDSTDTQYF.

This clonotype has a count of ten or more. The CDR3 nucleotides are TGTGCCAGCAGTGAATCAGGACAGGGGAACACCGGGGAGCTGTTTTTT. It specifies CASSESGQGNTGELFF. The rearrangement links TRBV25-1 to TRBJ2-2, with TRBD1 identical over 8 bases. The V segment lost 1 base and the J segment 1 base; nucleotides outside the gene matches: 2. Germline CDR1 is MGHDK and CDR2 is SYGVNS. CDR3 length: 16 residues.

This clonotype was observed a few times. J is TRBJ2-7 and V is TRBV24-1; 9 nucleotides agree with TRBD1. The trim removed 4 bases at V and 5 bases at J, leaving 8 bases unmatched. CDR1 and CDR2 from the germline V gene are KGHDR and SFDVKD. The CDR3 is 15 amino acids. The CDR3 region is CATSEAGTGSDEQYF. The CDR3 DNA is TGTGCCACCAGTGAGGCCGGGACAGGGAGCGACGAGCAGTACTTC.

This clonotype was detected only a few times. The chain combines TRBV4-2 with TRBJ2-7; the D is unclear. This CDR3 has 13 amino acids. CDR1 is LGHNA, CDR2 YNFKEQ, per germline. The V gene lost 0 bases and the J gene lost 5 bases, with 8 bases spanning the gap. This chain's CDR3 is CASSQDFVHEQYF. CDR3 DNA: TGTGCCAGCAGCCAAGATTTTGTCCACGAGCAGTACTTC.

The sample holds many counts of this clonotype. Here the CDR3 reads CASSFLTPDTQYF. The DNA for the CDR3 is TGTGCCAGCAGTTTCCTGACCCCGGATACGCAGTATTTT. This sequence joins TRBV6-2 or TRBV6-3 and TRBJ2-3; D uncertain. V lost 4 bases and J 6 bases, leaving 11 bases between the germline ends. CDR1 is MNHEY, CDR2 SVGEGT, per germline. The length of the CDR3 is 13 residues.